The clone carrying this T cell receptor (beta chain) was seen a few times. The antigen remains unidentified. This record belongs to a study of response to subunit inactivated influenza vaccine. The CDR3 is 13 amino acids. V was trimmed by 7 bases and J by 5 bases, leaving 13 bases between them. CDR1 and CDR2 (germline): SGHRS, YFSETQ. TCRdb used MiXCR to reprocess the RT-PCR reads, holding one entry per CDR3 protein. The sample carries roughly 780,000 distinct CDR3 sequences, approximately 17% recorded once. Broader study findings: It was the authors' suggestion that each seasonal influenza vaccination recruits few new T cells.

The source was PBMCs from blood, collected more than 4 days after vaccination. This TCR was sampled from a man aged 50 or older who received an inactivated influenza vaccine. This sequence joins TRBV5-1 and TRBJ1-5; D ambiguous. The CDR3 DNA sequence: TGCGCCAGCCACCGCGGGGAATATCAGCCCCAGCATTTT. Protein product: CASHRGEYQPQHF.